This T cell receptor (beta chain) was recorded in a study of PD-1 blockade in classical Hodgkin lymphoma. The study's findings and limits: Newly diagnosed patients and complete responders had comparable diversity at baseline. With CD4+ cells, TCR diversity rose significantly by C4D1, but not with CD8+ cells. Individuals who commenced nivolumab within less than 1 year of ASCT were excluded.

TCRdb's table, derived via immunoSEQ multiplex PCR, lists solely in-frame clones and lacks some. The repertoire has tens of thousands of clones, 93% of them found once; the top ten carry around 8.5%. Note on this clone: Its target is not known.

Each and every patient relapsed after autologous stem cell transplantation, and patients got differing brentuximab vedotin exposure. Complete response, partial response or progressive disease constituted the best response categories observed. The TCR originated in a human donor with classical Hodgkin lymphoma. The material sequenced was peripheral blood mononuclear cells (PBMCs), taken at baseline.

The CDR3 sequence is CASRGAGEQYF. The DNA of the CDR3 is TGTGCCAGTAGGGGGGCTGGCGAGCAGTACTTC. The V call is TRBV19, the J call TRBJ2-7; D may be TRBD1 (6 bases). V was pared by 6 bases and J by 6 bases, with 9 bases between. CDR1 is LNHDA and CDR2 is SQIVND in the germline V gene (reference sequence). This CDR3 has 11 amino acids.